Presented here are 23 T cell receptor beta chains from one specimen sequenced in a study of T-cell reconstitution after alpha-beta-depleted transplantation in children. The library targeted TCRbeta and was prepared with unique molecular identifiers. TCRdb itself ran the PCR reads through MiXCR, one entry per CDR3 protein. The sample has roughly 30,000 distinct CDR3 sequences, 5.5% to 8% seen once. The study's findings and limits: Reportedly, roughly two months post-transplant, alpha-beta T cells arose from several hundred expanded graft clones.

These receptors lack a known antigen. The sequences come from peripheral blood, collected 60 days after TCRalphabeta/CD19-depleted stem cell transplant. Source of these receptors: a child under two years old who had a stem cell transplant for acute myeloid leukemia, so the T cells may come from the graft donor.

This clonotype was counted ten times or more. The CDR3 nucleotides read TGTGCCAGCAGTTACCGACGGCCCTCTGGGGCCAACGTCCTGACTTTC. Translating it yields CASSYRRPSGANVLTF. J is TRBJ2-6 and V is TRBV6-5; D is undetermined. The germline gives CDR1 MNHEY, CDR2 SVGAGI. V dropped 2 bases and J dropped 0 bases, with 8 bases sitting between them. This CDR3 contains 16 residues.

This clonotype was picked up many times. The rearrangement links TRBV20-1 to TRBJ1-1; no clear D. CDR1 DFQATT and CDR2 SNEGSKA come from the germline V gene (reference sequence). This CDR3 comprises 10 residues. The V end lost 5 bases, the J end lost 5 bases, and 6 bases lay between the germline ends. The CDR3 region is CSASGTEAFF. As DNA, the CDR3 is TGCAGTGCTTCGGGGACTGAAGCTTTCTTT.

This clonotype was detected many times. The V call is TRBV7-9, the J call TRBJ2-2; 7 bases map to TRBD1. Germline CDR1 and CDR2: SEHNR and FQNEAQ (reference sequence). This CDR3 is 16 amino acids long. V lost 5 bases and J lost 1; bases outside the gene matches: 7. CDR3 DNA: TGTGCCAGCAGCCAACAGGGGTTAAGGAACACCGGGGAGCTGTTTTTT. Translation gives CASSQQGLRNTGELFF. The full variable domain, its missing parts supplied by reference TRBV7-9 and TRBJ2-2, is DTGVSQNPRHKITKRGQNVTFRCDPISEHNRLYWYRQTLGQGPEFLTYFQNEAQLEKSRLLSDRFSAERPKGSFSTLEIQRTEQGDSAMYLCASSQQGLRNTGELFFGEGSRLTVL.

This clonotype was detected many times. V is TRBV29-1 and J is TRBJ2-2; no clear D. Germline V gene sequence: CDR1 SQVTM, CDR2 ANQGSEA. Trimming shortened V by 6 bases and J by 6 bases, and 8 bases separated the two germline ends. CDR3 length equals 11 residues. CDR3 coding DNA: TGCAGCGTGCCCGGTCCCGGGGAGCTGTTTTTT. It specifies CSVPGPGELFF.

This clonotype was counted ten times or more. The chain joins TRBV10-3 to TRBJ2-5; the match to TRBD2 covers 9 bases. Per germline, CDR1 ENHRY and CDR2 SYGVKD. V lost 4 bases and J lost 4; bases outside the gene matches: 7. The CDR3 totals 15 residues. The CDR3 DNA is TGTGCCATCAGTGGGAGTAGCGGGAGTGGAGAGACCCAGTACTTC. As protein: CAISGSSGSGETQYF.

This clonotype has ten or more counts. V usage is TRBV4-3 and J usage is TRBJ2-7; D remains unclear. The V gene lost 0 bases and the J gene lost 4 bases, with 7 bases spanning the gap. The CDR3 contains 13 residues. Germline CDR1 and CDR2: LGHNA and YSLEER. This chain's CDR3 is CASSQDSFYEQYF. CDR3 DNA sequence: TGCGCCAGCAGCCAAGACAGCTTTTACGAGCAGTACTTC.

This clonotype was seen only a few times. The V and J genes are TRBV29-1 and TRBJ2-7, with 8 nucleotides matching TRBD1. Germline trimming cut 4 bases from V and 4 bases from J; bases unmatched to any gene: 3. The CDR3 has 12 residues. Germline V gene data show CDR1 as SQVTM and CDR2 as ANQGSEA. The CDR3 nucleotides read TGCAGCGTTGTAGGACAGGGTTACGAGCAGTACTTC. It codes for CSVVGQGYEQYF.

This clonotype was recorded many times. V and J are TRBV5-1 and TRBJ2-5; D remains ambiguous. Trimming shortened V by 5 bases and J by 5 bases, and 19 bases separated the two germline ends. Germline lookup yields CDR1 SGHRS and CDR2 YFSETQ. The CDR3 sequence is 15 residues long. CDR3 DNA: TGCGCCAGCAGATCCCAGTTTAGAGAGCAGGAGACCCAGTACTTC. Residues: CASRSQFREQETQYF.

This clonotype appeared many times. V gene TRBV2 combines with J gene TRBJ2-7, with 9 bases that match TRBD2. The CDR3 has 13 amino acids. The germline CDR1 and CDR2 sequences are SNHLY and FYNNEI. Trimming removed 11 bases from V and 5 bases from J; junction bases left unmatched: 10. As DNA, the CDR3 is TGTGCCCCCAGGGCTAGCGGGGCCAACGAGCAGTACTTC. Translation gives CAPRASGANEQYF.

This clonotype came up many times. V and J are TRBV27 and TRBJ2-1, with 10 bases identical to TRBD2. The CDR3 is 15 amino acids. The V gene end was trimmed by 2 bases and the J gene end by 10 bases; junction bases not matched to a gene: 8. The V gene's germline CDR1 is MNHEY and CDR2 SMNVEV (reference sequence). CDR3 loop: CASSLLSGRPLEQFF. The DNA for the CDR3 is TGTGCCAGCAGTTTACTTAGCGGGAGGCCCCTGGAGCAGTTCTTC.

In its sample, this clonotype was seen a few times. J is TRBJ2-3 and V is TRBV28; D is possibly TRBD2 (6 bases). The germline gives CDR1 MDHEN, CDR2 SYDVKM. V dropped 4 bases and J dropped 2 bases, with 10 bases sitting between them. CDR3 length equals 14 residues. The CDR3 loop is CASSSAGLTDTQYF. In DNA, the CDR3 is TGTGCCAGCAGTTCAGCGGGCCTCACAGATACGCAGTATTTT.

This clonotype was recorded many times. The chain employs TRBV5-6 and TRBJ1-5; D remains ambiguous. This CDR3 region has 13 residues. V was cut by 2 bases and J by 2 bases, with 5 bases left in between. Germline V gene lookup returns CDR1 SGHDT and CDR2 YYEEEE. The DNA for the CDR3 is TGTGCCAGCAGCTTCGGGGGCAATCAGCCCCAGCATTTT. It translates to CASSFGGNQPQHF.

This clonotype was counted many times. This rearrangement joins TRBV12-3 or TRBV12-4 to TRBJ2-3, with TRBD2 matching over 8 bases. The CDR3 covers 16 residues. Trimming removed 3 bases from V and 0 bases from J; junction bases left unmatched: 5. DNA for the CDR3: TGTGCCAGCAGTTTTACTAGCGGACCTAGCACAGATACGCAGTATTTT. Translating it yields CASSFTSGPSTDTQYF.

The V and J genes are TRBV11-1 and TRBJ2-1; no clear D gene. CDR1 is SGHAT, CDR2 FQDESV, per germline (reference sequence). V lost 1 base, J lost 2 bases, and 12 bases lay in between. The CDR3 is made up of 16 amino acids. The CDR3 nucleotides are TGTGCCAGCAGCTTAGTAGGCAGTGGGACCTACAATGAGCAGTTCTTC. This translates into CASSLVGSGTYNEQFF.

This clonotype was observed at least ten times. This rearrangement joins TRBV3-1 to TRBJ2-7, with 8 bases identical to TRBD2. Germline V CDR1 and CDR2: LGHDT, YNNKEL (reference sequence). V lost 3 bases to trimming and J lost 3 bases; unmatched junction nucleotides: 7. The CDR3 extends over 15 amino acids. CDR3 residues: CASSHRLASSYEQYF. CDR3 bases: TGTGCCAGCAGCCATCGACTAGCGAGCAGCTACGAGCAGTACTTC.

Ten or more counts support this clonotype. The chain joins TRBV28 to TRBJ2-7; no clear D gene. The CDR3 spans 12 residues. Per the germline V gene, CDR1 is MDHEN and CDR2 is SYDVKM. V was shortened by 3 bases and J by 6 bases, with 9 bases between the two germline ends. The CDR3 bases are TGTGCCAGCAGTTTTTTGTGGAGCGAGCAGTACTTC. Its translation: CASSFLWSEQYF.

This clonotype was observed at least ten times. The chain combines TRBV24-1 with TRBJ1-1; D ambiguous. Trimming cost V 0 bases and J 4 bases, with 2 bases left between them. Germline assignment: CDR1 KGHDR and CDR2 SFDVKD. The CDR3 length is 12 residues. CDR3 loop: CATSDLGTEAFF. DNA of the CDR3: TGTGCCACCAGTGATTTGGGCACTGAAGCTTTCTTT.

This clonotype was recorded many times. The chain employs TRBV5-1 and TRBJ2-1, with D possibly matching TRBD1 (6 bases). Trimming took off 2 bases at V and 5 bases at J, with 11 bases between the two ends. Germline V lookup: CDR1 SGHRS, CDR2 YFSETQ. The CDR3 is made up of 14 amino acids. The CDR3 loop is CASSLWGQNNEQFF. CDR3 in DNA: TGCGCCAGCAGCTTATGGGGGCAAAACAATGAGCAGTTCTTC. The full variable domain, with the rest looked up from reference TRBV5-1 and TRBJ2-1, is KAGVTQTPRYLIKTRGQQVTLSCSPISGHRSVSWYQQTPGQGLQFLFEYFSETQRNKGNFPGRFSGRQFSNSRSEMNVSTLELGDSALYLCASSLWGQNNEQFFGPGTRLTVL.

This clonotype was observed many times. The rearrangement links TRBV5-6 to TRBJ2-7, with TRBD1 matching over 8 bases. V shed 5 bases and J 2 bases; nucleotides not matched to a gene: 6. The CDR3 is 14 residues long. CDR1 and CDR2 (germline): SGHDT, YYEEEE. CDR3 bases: TGTGCCAGCAGTTATGGGACAGGAGCCTACGAGCAGTACTTC. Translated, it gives CASSYGTGAYEQYF.

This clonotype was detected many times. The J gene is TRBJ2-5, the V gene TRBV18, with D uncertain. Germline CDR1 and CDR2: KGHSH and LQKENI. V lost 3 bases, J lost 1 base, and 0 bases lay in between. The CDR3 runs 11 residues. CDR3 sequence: CASSPQETQYF. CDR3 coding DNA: TGTGCCAGCTCACCCCAAGAGACCCAGTACTTC.

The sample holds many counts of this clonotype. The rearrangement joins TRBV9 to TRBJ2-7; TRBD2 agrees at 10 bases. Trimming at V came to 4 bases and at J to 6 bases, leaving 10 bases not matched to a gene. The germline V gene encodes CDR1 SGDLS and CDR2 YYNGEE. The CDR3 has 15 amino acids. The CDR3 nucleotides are TGTGCCAGCAGCCTCGGGACTAGCGCGGGGAGCGAGCAGTACTTC. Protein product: CASSLGTSAGSEQYF.

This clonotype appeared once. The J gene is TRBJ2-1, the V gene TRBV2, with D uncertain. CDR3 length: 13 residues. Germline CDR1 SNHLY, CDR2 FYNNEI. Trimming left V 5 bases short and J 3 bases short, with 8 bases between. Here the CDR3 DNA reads TGTGCCAGCAGTTTGAACCTCTACAATGAGCAGTTCTTC. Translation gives CASSLNLYNEQFF. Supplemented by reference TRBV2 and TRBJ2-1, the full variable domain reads EPEVTQTPSHQVTQMGQEVILRCVPISNHLYFYWYRQILGQKVEFLVSFYNNEISEKSEIFDDQFSVERPDGSNFTLKIRSTKLEDSAMYFCASSLNLYNEQFFGPGTRLTVL.

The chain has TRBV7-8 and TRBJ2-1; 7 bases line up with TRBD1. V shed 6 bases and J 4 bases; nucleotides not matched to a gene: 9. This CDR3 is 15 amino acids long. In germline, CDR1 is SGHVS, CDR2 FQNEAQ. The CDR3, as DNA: TGTGCCAGCAGTCAGGGGGACAGCAGATACAATGAGCAGTTCTTC. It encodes CASSQGDSRYNEQFF.